The 6 T cell receptor beta chains reported below all come from one sample, sequenced in a study of T cells in tuberculosis (dated by TCRdb to 2017 to 2018). The method was the immunoSEQ multiplex PCR assay. Entries here come from immuneACCESS through TCRdb and include only in-frame sequences with V and J called. Some clones fail to appear in such tables; in the studies checked, an unresolved V gene covers under half of the shortfall, and the cause of the remainder is unknown. Counted in this sample were about 35,000 clones; more than 85% of them appeared once. The ten largest clones add up to around 7% of the sample. Sequencing was performed on PBMCs. All receptors derive from a donor aged 10-35 years with latent tuberculosis or without tuberculosis infection.

The chain is built from TRBV6-6 and TRBJ1-6; D is unresolved. From germline, CDR1 is MNHNY and CDR2 SVGAGI (reference sequence). The CDR3 spans 13 residues. V was cut by 6 bases and J by 10 bases, with 13 bases left in between. The CDR3 nucleotides are TGTGCCAGCAGCAAGTTCGAGGGCTCACCCCTCCACTTT. It encodes CASSKFEGSPLHF.

CDR3 bases: TGTGCCAGCAGCGTTTTAGCGGGGGCCGTCACAGATACGCAGTATTTT. Translation gives CASSVLAGAVTDTQYF. This sequence joins TRBV9 and TRBJ2-3, with 9 bases matching TRBD2. The CDR3 covers 16 residues. Germline V gene data show CDR1 as SGDLS and CDR2 as YYNGEE. The trim removed 2 bases at V and 2 bases at J, leaving 6 bases unmatched.

The chain links TRBV5-1 to TRBJ1-4, with 7 bases fitting TRBD1. Germline V gene lookup returns CDR1 SGHRS and CDR2 YFSETQ. This CDR3 region has 16 residues. Unmatched junction bases numbered 10, after V lost 0 bases and J lost 8 bases. The CDR3 coding sequence is TGCGCCAGCAGCTTGGCCCCCTCACAGGGGAACGAAAAACTGTTTTTT. Amino acids: CASSLAPSQGNEKLFF.

The V and J genes are TRBV5-6 and TRBJ1-4, with unresolved D. The germline V gene has CDR1 SGHDT and CDR2 YYEEEE. The CDR3 is 15 residues long. V was clipped by 3 bases and J by 4 bases, with 13 bases between them. In DNA form, the CDR3 reads TGTGCCAGCAGCTCAGCGTTCGGAGATAATGAAAAACTGTTTTTT. Residues: CASSSAFGDNEKLFF.

In this sample, this clone turned up a few times. The chain is built from TRBV7-2 and TRBJ1-6, with D possibly being TRBD1 (5 bases). V gave up 7 bases and J gave up 4 bases, with 14 bases separating them. The CDR3 has 15 amino acids. Germline-derived CDR1 and CDR2 are SGHTA and FQGNSA. The CDR3: CASTVQGSYNSPLHF. CDR3 in DNA: TGTGCCAGCACAGTCCAGGGCAGTTATAATTCACCCCTCCACTTT.

The rearrangement links TRBV6-1 to TRBJ1-3; 7 bases map to TRBD1. Germline loops: CDR1 MNHNS, CDR2 SASEGT. V lost 5 bases, J lost 4 bases, and 8 bases stayed unmatched. The CDR3 has 15 residues. The CDR3 bases are TGTGCCAGCAGTCCAACAGGGGAGTTGGGAAACACCATATATTTT. Protein product: CASSPTGELGNTIYF.